This T cell receptor (beta chain) was found in a study of read filtering for tumor transcriptome and immune sequencing. Study background: Revised staging placed eight or nine patients in R-ISS I, over 15 in II, six or seven in III. DNase treatment preceded whole-transcriptome library preparation.

This clonotype was seen a few times. What it binds is unknown. Just one base apart from a much larger clone, this may be a read error. Given the absence of the conserved phenylalanine or tryptophan at the CDR3 end, a read error is likely. Sampling of bone marrow took place during active disease in every patient. Molecular barcoded adaptors covering alpha/delta and beta/gamma chains were used on about 0.4 ug RNA. MiXCR, run by TCRdb on the reads, gives a single entry per CDR3 protein. The sample contains about 86,000 distinct CDR3 sequences, 9% to 15% of which appear only once. Broader study findings: Compared with RNA-seq, IR-seq gave much higher clonotype depth and reliability.

This sequence originates from a donor at least 40 years old with multiple myeloma. Sequences were obtained from a population of CD138-negative cells sorted from bone marrow.

DNA of the CDR3: TGTGCCAGCAGCTTAAGGACGGGGAACACCGGGGAGCTGTTTCTT. This sequence encodes CASSLRTGNTGELFL. The chain joins TRBV7-9 to TRBJ2-2; no clear D gene. Germline CDR1 and CDR2: SEHNR and FQNEAQ (reference sequence). The CDR3 totals 15 residues. V lost 2 bases to trimming and J lost 1 base, with 8 bases between them.